The 28 T cell receptor beta chains reported below all come from one sample, sequenced in a study of blood T cell repertoires in COVID-19. Only in-frame clones appear in the TCRdb table, and some are missing; sequencing was by immunoSEQ multiplex PCR. The sample holds over 200,000 clones, about nine tenths seen once. The sample consisted of peripheral blood. The receptors were sampled from an older woman with acute or convalescent COVID-19.

The chain recombines TRBV14 with TRBJ1-3; no clear D gene. CDR1 is SGHDN and CDR2 is FVKESK in the germline V gene. The V end lost 0 bases, the J end lost 2 bases, and 11 bases lay between the germline ends. The CDR3 consists of 16 residues. The CDR3 DNA reads as TGTGCCAGCAGCCAAGATATTGTCCAGGCTGGAAACACCATATATTTT. As protein: CASSQDIVQAGNTIYF.

The chain employs TRBV12-3 or TRBV12-4 and TRBJ2-1; D is perhaps TRBD1 (5 bases). V was cut by 3 bases and J by 4 bases, with 7 bases left in between. The CDR3 extends over 13 amino acids. DNA of the CDR3: TGTGCCAGCAGTTTCGACAGTTACAATGAGCAGTTCTTC. Translation gives CASSFDSYNEQFF.

The chain joins TRBV7-7 to TRBJ2-7, with D perhaps TRBD2 (5 bases). The V end was cut by 5 bases, the J end by 7 bases, with 21 bases between. The CDR3 consists of 15 residues. Germline V gene data show CDR1 as SSHAT and CDR2 as FNYEAQ (reference sequence). The DNA for the CDR3 is TGTGCCAGCAGCCCCGGACTCGGTCCCGTCCGTGAGCAGTACTTC. Amino acids: CASSPGLGPVREQYF.

V usage is TRBV5-4 and J usage is TRBJ2-3, with TRBD1 as a possible D gene (5 bases). The length of the CDR3 is 16 residues. Per germline, CDR1 SGHNT and CDR2 YYREEE (reference sequence). Trimming took 2 bases from V and 2 from J, leaving 15 bases between them. The CDR3 loop is CASSLQVPLNTDTQYF. The CDR3, as DNA: TGTGCCAGCAGCTTACAGGTTCCCCTTAACACAGATACGCAGTATTTT.

This sequence joins TRBV18 and TRBJ1-5; 10 bases are a match to TRBD1. Germline V gene data show CDR1 as KGHSH and CDR2 as LQKENI. The CDR3 length is 15 residues. Trimming took 6 bases from V and 3 from J; bases not matched to a gene: 5. The CDR3 nucleotides read TGTGCCAGCTCCTCGACAGGGGGCCTCAATCAGCCCCAGCATTTT. As protein: CASSSTGGLNQPQHF.

The chain couples TRBV11-2 to TRBJ2-7; 8 bases are shared with TRBD2. This CDR3 comprises 14 residues. The V gene end was trimmed by 5 bases and the J gene end by 3 bases; junction bases not matched to a gene: 6. CDR1 and CDR2 (germline): SGHAT, FQNNGV. Written as DNA, the CDR3 is TGTGCCAGCAGCGTTAGCGGGACCGGCTACGAGCAGTACTTC. It codes for CASSVSGTGYEQYF.

In nucleotides, the CDR3 is TGTGCCAGCCGACTAGCGGGGGGGCCTAGGGAGACCCAGTACTTC. Protein sequence: CASRLAGGPRETQYF. This chain joins TRBV6-5 and TRBJ2-5; 14 bases map to TRBD2. The length of the CDR3 is 15 residues. Germline CDR1 MNHEY, CDR2 SVGAGI. The V and J ends lost 8 bases and 5 bases, in that order; junction bases with no gene match: 7.

The V call is TRBV14, the J call TRBJ1-6; 9 positions agree with TRBD1. This CDR3 spans 18 amino acids. V lost 0 bases and J lost 9; bases outside the gene matches: 12. The germline V gene encodes CDR1 SGHDN and CDR2 FVKESK. CDR3 sequence (DNA): TGTGCCAGCAGCCAAGAAATGCAGGGACAGGGCCAGATTTCACCCCTCCACTTT. Amino acid sequence: CASSQEMQGQGQISPLHF.

The rearrangement uses TRBV19 and TRBJ2-5; 8 nucleotides agree with TRBD1. The CDR3 has 15 amino acids. CDR1 is LNHDA, CDR2 SQIVND, per germline (reference sequence). Trimming removed 6 bases from V and 4 bases from J; junction bases left unmatched: 10. The CDR3 sequence: CASRISSRGRETQYF. CDR3 DNA: TGTGCCAGTAGGATCTCGAGCAGGGGGCGAGAGACCCAGTACTTC.

This clone was counted a single time. This chain joins TRBV7-2 and TRBJ1-3; 9 bases match TRBD1. The CDR3 has 15 amino acids. V lost 1 base to trimming and J lost 4 bases; unmatched junction nucleotides: 2. Per the germline V gene, CDR1 is SGHTA and CDR2 is FQGNSA. CDR3 amino acids: CASSLVGTGGNTIYF. In nucleotides, the CDR3 is TGTGCCAGCAGCTTAGTGGGGACAGGGGGAAACACCATATATTTT.

This sequence joins TRBV2 and TRBJ2-7; D possibly corresponds to TRBD2 (5 bases). The germline V gene encodes CDR1 SNHLY and CDR2 FYNNEI. The V end lost 3 bases, the J end lost 6 bases, and 15 bases lay between the germline ends. The CDR3 has 14 residues. CDR3 sequence reads: CASSDQLGSGEQYF. CDR3 nucleotide sequence: TGTGCCAGCAGTGACCAACTAGGGAGCGGCGAGCAGTACTTC.

This clone was detected a few times. This sequence joins TRBV10-2 and TRBJ1-2; TRBD1 matches 9 bases. The CDR3 length is 14 residues. Germline V gene lookup returns CDR1 WSHSY and CDR2 SAAADI. Trimming removed 3 bases from V and 4 bases from J; junction bases left unmatched: 3. CDR3 nucleotides: TGCGCCAGCAGTGATACGACAGGGGGCTATGGCTACACCTTC. Its translation: CASSDTTGGYGYTF.

The CDR3 DNA is TGTGCCAGCTCACCCACGCGGGGGGAGCAGTACTTC. It encodes CASSPTRGEQYF. The J gene is TRBJ2-7, the V gene TRBV18, with TRBD2 identical over 7 bases. The V and J ends lost 3 bases and 7 bases, in that order; junction bases with no gene match: 3. CDR3 size: 12 residues. In germline, CDR1 is KGHSH, CDR2 LQKENI.

The chain joins TRBV7-2 to TRBJ1-5, with D perhaps TRBD1 (5 bases). From germline, CDR1 is SGHTA and CDR2 FQGNSA. This CDR3 spans 19 amino acids. Trimming took off 0 bases at V and 2 bases at J, with 20 bases between the two ends. CDR3 sequence: CASSLALMDWGRGNQPQHF. The DNA for the CDR3 is TGTGCCAGCAGCTTAGCCCTCATGGACTGGGGGAGGGGCAATCAGCCCCAGCATTTT.

This sequence joins TRBV6-2 or TRBV6-3 and TRBJ1-5, with TRBD1 matching over 12 bases. Germline CDR1 is MNHEY and CDR2 is SVGEGT. The CDR3 is made up of 17 amino acids. Unmatched junction bases numbered 8, after V lost 6 bases and J lost 2 bases. CDR3: CASSGGTGGWGNQPQHF. The CDR3 DNA is TGTGCCAGCAGCGGGGGGACAGGGGGCTGGGGCAATCAGCCCCAGCATTTT.

The rearrangement joins TRBV9 to TRBJ2-2; D might be TRBD2 (5 bases). Germline V gene lookup returns CDR1 SGDLS and CDR2 YYNGEE. Trimming stripped 6 bases from V and 0 bases from J, with 12 bases between. The CDR3 has 15 amino acids. CDR3 nucleotides: TGTGCCAGCAAGGAGGACTTATCGAACACCGGGGAGCTGTTTTTT. As protein: CASKEDLSNTGELFF.

The chain is built from TRBV18 and TRBJ1-2; TRBD1 matches at 10 bases. Per the germline V gene, CDR1 is KGHSH and CDR2 is LQKENI. J lost 4 bases, V lost 3 bases, and 5 bases had no gene match. The length of the CDR3 is 15 residues. Here the CDR3 reads CASSPDRGLGYGYTF. The CDR3 coding sequence is TGTGCCAGCTCACCTGACAGGGGGCTCGGCTATGGCTACACCTTC. The complete variable domain, with remaining parts taken from reference TRBV18 and TRBJ1-2, reads NAGVMQNPRHLVRRRGQEARLRCSPMKGHSHVYWYRQLPEEGLKFMVYLQKENIIDESGMPKERFSAEFPKEGPSILRIQQVVRGDSAAYFCASSPDRGLGYGYTFGSGTRLTVV.

The chain has TRBV27 and TRBJ2-3; TRBD2 agrees at 8 bases. The CDR3 runs 16 residues. From germline, CDR1 is MNHEY and CDR2 SMNVEV (reference sequence). The V and J ends lost 5 bases and 0 bases, in that order; junction bases with no gene match: 7. This chain's CDR3 is CASSSASGFSTDTQYF. CDR3 coding DNA: TGTGCCAGCAGTAGCGCTAGCGGGTTTAGCACAGATACGCAGTATTTT.

The chain links TRBV3-1 (or the pseudogene TRBV3-2) to TRBJ2-7, with a tentative D call TRBD1 (6 bases). The CDR3 is 14 amino acids. Trimming pared 6 bases from V and 6 bases from J, leaving 18 bases between. Looked up from germline, CDR1 is LGHDT and CDR2 is YNNKEL (reference sequence). The CDR3 coding sequence is TGTGCCAGCAGGCCGCCCCAGGGGTATAGCGAGCAGTACTTC. Its protein product is CASRPPQGYSEQYF.

The chain recombines TRBV7-9 with TRBJ2-5; 7 bases agree with TRBD1. Germline loops: CDR1 SEHNR, CDR2 FQNEAQ (reference sequence). The length of the CDR3 is 15 residues. The trim removed 3 bases at V and 2 bases at J, leaving 6 bases unmatched. CDR3 sequence (DNA): TGTGCCAGCAGCTTCGGGGACAGAGATCAAGAGACCCAGTACTTC. It specifies CASSFGDRDQETQYF.

The V call is TRBV5-6, the J call TRBJ1-1; 7 bases are a match to TRBD1. J gave up 10 bases and V 2 bases, and 5 bases lay outside the gene matches. This CDR3 has 12 residues. From germline, CDR1 is SGHDT and CDR2 YYEEEE. CDR3 DNA sequence: TGTGCCAGCAGCTTCCGACAGGGTTCAGCTTTCTTT. It is translated as CASSFRQGSAFF.

This clone was seen a single time. V usage is TRBV19 and J usage is TRBJ2-7, with D possibly TRBD1 on 6 matching bases. Germline V CDR1 and CDR2: LNHDA, SQIVND (reference sequence). This CDR3 region has 14 residues. V was clipped by 7 bases and J by 5 bases, with 18 bases between them. In DNA, the CDR3 is TGTGCCAGTATTTCAATCAGCAGGGGAGACGAGCAGTACTTC. Its protein product is CASISISRGDEQYF. Filled out from reference TRBV19 and TRBJ2-7, the complete variable domain reads DGGITQSPKYLFRKEGQNVTLSCEQNLNHDAMYWYRQDPGQGLRLIYYSQIVNDFQKGDIAEGYSVSREKKESFPLTVTSAQKNPTAFYLCASISISRGDEQYFGPGTRLTVT.

This chain connects TRBV27 to TRBJ1-6; D call uncertain. The germline V gene has CDR1 MNHEY and CDR2 SMNVEV (reference sequence). The CDR3 is made up of 16 amino acids. V was pared by 2 bases and J by 6 bases, with 14 bases between. The CDR3 nucleotides read TGTGCCAGCAGTTTAAGCCCCTTGTTTGGTAATTCACCCCTCCACTTT. This sequence encodes CASSLSPLFGNSPLHF.

This chain uses TRBV27 with TRBJ1-1; TRBD1 aligns across 12 bases. The CDR3 length is 17 residues. The trim removed 8 bases at V and 1 base at J, leaving 11 bases unmatched. Germline V gene lookup returns CDR1 MNHEY and CDR2 SMNVEV (reference sequence). As DNA, the CDR3 is TGTGCCAGCCGAAAGAGTCCGGGACAGGGGGCGAACACTGAAGCTTTCTTT. Translated: CASRKSPGQGANTEAFF.

The chain uses TRBV19 and TRBJ1-2; the D is unclear. V lost 5 bases to trimming and J lost 8 bases, with 15 bases between them. The CDR3 totals 13 residues. Germline CDR1 and CDR2: LNHDA and SQIVND (reference sequence). The CDR3 DNA reads as TGTGCCAGTAGTCCTGGAGTTTCGAGGGGCTACACCTTC. The encoded protein is CASSPGVSRGYTF. Filled out from reference TRBV19 and TRBJ1-2, the complete variable domain reads DGGITQSPKYLFRKEGQNVTLSCEQNLNHDAMYWYRQDPGQGLRLIYYSQIVNDFQKGDIAEGYSVSREKKESFPLTVTSAQKNPTAFYLCASSPGVSRGYTFGSGTRLTVV.

The chain recombines TRBV9 with TRBJ2-3; 11 positions agree with TRBD2. Trimming at V came to 3 bases and at J to 0 bases, leaving 9 bases not matched to a gene. CDR3 length equals 18 residues. Per the germline V gene, CDR1 is SGDLS and CDR2 is YYNGEE. As DNA, the CDR3 is TGTGCCAGCAGCGCGACTAGCGGGAACCTCATTAGCACAGATACGCAGTATTTT. It yields the protein CASSATSGNLISTDTQYF.

The chain combines TRBV30 with TRBJ1-2; D might be TRBD1 (5 bases). Looked up from germline, CDR1 is GTSNPN and CDR2 is SVGIG (reference sequence). This CDR3 has 13 residues. V was clipped by 8 bases and J by 2 bases, with 15 bases between them. CDR3: CAGGGRANYGYTF. CDR3 nucleotides: TGTGCCGGGGGAGGGAGGGCCAACTATGGCTACACCTTC. Looking up the rest from reference TRBV30 and TRBJ1-2 gives the full variable domain: SQTIHQWPATLVQPVGSPLSLECTVEGTSNPNLYWYRQAAGRGLQLLFYSVGIGQISSEVPQNLSASRPQDRQFILSSKKLLLSDSGFYLCAGGGRANYGYTFGSGTRLTVV.

This chain links TRBV5-5 with TRBJ1-3, with D perhaps TRBD1 (5 bases). Germline V CDR1 and CDR2: SGHKS, YYEKEE (reference sequence). The CDR3 totals 16 residues. Between the trimmed V and J ends, which lost 2 bases and 0 bases, there was a span of 12 bases. The CDR3 DNA reads TGTGCCAGCAGCTTTCGGGGGGACGGCTCTGGAAACACCATATATTTT. Its protein product is CASSFRGDGSGNTIYF. Complete variable domain (other parts from reference TRBV5-5 and TRBJ1-3): DAGVTQSPTHLIKTRGQQVTLRCSPISGHKSVSWYQQVLGQGPQFIFQYYEKEERGRGNFPDRFSARQFPNYSSELNVNALLLGDSALYLCASSFRGDGSGNTIYFGEGSWLTVV.